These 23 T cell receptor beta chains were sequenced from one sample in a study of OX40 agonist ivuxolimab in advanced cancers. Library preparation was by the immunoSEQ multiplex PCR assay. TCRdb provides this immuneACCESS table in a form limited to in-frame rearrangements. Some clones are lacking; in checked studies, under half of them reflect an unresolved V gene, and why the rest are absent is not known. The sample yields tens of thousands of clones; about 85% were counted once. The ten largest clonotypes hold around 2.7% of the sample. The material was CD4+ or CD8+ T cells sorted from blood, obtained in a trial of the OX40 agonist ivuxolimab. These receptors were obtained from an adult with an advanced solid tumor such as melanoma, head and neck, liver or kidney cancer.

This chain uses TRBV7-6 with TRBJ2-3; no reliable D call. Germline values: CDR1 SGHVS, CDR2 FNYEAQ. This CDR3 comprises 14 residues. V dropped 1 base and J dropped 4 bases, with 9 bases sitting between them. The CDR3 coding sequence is TGTGCCAGCAGCTTAGTTCCCTGGGCAGATACGCAGTATTTT. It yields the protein CASSLVPWADTQYF. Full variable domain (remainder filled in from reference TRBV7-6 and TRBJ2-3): GAGVSQSPRYKVTKRGQDVALRCDPISGHVSLYWYRQALGQGPEFLTYFNYEAQQDKSGLPNDRFSAERPEGSISTLTIQRTEQRDSAMYRCASSLVPWADTQYFGPGTRLTVL.

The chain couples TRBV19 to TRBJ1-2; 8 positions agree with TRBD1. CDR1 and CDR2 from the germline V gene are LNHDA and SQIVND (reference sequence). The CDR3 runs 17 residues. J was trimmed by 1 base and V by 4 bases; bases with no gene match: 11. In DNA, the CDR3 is TGTGCCAGTAGTACCGGGACAGGAGGAACTAATAACTATGGCTACACCTTC. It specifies CASSTGTGGTNNYGYTF.

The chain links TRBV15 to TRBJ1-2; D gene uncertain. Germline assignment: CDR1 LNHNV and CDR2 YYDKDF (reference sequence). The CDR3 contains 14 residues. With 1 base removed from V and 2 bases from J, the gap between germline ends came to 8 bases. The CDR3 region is CATSRVPTNYGYTF. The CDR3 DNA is TGTGCCACCAGCAGAGTTCCCACAAACTATGGCTACACCTTC.

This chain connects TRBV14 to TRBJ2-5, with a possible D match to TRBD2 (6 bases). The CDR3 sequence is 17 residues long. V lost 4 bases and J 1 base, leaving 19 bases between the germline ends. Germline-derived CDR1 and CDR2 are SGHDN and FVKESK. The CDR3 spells CASSPSTILAIQETQYF. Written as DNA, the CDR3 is TGTGCCAGCAGCCCATCTACAATCCTAGCGATCCAAGAGACCCAGTACTTC.

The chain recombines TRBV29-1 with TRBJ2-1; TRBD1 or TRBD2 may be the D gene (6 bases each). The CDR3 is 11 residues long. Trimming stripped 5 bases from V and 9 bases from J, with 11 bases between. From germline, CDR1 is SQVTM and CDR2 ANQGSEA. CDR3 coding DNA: TGCAGCGTTCGCAGGGGAGGTGAGCAGTTCTTC. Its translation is CSVRRGGEQFF.

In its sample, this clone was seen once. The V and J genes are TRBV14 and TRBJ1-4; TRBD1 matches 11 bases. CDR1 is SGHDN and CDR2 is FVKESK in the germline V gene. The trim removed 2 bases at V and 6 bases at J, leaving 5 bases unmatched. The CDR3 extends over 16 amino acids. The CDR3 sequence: CASSQSPGQGDEKLFF. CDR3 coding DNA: TGTGCCAGCAGCCAATCTCCGGGACAGGGGGATGAAAAACTGTTTTTT.

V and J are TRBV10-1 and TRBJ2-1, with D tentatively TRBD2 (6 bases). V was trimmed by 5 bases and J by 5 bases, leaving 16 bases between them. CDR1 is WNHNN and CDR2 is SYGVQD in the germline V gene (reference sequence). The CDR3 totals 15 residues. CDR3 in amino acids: CASSFSLAANNEQFF. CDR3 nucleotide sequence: TGCGCCAGCAGTTTCTCTTTAGCGGCTAACAATGAGCAGTTCTTC.

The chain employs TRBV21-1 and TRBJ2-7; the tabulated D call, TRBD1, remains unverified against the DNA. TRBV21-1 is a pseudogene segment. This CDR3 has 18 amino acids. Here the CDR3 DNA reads TGTGCCAGCAGCAAAGTTGATCGGTGTGACAGTAGCTCCTACGAGCAGTACTTC. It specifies CASSKVDRCDSSSYEQYF.

CDR3 nucleotide sequence: TGTGCCAGCAGTTATACGGTGAACACTGAAGCTTTCTTT. Its protein is CASSYTVNTEAFF. This chain joins TRBV6-5 and TRBJ1-1; D gene uncertain. This CDR3 spans 13 amino acids. Per the germline V gene, CDR1 is MNHEY and CDR2 is SVGAGI. Trimming took 3 bases from V and 0 from J, leaving 5 bases between them.

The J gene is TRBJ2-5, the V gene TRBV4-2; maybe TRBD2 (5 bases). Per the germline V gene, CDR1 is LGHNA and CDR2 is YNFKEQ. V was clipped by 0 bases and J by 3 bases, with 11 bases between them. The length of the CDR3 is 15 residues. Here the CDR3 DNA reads TGTGCCAGCAGCCAAGATCTGCGGGTTAAAGAGACCCAGTACTTC. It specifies CASSQDLRVKETQYF.

The CDR3 region is CASSPNGAGGLGNEQFF. CDR3 coding DNA: TGTGCCAGCAGCCCTAACGGTGCGGGAGGGCTAGGCAATGAGCAGTTCTTC. The rearrangement joins TRBV7-3 to TRBJ2-1; TRBD2 matches 9 bases. The CDR3 extends over 17 amino acids. With V trimmed by 5 bases and J by 6 bases, 14 bases remained unmatched. Germline CDR1 is SGHTA and CDR2 is FQGTGA.

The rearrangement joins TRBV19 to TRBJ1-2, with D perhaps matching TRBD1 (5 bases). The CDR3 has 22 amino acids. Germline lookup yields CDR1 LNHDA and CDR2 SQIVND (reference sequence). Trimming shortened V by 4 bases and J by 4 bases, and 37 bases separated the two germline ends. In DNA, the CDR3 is TGTGCCAGTAGTACTATGGTCTATTTAGGTTTAGCTTCTTCGGGGGAATTCTATGGCTACACCTTC. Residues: CASSTMVYLGLASSGEFYGYTF.

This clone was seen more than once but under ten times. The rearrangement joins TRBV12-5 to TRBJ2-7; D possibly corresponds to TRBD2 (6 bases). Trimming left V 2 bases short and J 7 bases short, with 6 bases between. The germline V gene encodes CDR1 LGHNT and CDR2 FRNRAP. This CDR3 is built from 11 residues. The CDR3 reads CASGLLAEQYF. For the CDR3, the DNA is TGTGCTAGTGGTTTGCTAGCGGAGCAGTACTTC.

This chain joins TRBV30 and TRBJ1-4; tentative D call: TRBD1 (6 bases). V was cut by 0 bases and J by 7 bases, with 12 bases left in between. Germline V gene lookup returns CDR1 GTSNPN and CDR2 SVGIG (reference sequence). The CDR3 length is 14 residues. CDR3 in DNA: TGTGCCTGGAGTGTACTCAGGGGACGTGAAAAACTGTTTTTT. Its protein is CAWSVLRGREKLFF.

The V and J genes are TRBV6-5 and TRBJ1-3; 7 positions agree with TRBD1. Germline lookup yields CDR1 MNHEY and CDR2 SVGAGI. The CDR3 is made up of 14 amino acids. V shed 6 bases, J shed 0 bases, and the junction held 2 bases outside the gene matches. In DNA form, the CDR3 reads TGTGCCAGCAGGGGACAGAGCTCTGGAAACACCATATATTTT. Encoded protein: CASRGQSSGNTIYF.

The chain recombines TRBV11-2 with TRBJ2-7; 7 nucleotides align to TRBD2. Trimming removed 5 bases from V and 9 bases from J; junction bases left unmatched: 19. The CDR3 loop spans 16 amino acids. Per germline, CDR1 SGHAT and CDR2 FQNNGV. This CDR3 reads CASSALGGGLGRGQYF. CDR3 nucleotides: TGTGCCAGCAGCGCCCTTGGTGGAGGACTAGGGCGGGGGCAGTACTTC.

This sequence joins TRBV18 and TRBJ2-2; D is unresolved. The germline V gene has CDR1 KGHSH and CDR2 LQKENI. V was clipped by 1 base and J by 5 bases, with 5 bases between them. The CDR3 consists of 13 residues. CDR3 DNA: TGTGCCAGCTCACCACAGGGTACCGGGGAGCTGTTTTTT. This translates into CASSPQGTGELFF.

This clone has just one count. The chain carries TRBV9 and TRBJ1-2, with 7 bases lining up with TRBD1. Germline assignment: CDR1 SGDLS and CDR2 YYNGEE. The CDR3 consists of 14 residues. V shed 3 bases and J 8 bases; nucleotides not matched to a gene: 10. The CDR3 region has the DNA TGTGCCAGCAGCGACCAACAGGGGATGCTAGGCTACACCTTC. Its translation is CASSDQQGMLGYTF.

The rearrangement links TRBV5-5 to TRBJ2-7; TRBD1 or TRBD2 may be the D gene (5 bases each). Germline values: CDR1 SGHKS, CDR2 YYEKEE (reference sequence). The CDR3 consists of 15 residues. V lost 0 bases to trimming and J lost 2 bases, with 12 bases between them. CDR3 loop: CASSLVGTETYEQYF. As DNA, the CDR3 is TGTGCCAGCAGCTTGGTAGGGACCGAGACCTACGAGCAGTACTTC.

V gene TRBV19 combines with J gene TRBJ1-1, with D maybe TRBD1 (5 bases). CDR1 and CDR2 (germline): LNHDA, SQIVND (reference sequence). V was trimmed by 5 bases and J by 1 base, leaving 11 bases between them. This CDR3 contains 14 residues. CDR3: CASSPRGENTEAFF. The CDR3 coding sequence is TGTGCCAGTAGTCCTCGGGGGGAGAACACTGAAGCTTTCTTT.

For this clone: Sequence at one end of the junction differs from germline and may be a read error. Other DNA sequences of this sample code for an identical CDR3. The chain's CDR3 is CAWTSGTGVGQPQHF. The CDR3 region has the DNA TGTGCTTGGACATCCGGGACAGGGGTGGGTCAGCCCCAGCATTTT. The chain carries TRBV30 and TRBJ1-5; 10 bases align to TRBD1. Germline-derived CDR1 and CDR2 are GTSNPN and SVGIG (reference sequence). This CDR3 is built from 15 residues. Using reference TRBV30 and TRBJ1-5 for the parts outside the CDR3, the full variable domain is SQTIHQWPATLVQPVGSPLSLECTVEGTSNPNLYWYRQAAGRGLQLLFYSVGIGQISSEVPQNLSASRPQDRQFILSSKKLLLSDSGFYLCAWTSGTGVGQPQHFGDGTRLSIL.

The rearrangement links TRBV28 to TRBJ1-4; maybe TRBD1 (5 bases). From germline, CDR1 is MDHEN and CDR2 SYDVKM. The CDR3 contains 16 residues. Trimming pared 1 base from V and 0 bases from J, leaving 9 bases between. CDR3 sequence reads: CASSLFRGATNEKLFF. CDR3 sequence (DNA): TGTGCCAGCAGTTTATTTCGGGGGGCAACTAATGAAAAACTGTTTTTT.

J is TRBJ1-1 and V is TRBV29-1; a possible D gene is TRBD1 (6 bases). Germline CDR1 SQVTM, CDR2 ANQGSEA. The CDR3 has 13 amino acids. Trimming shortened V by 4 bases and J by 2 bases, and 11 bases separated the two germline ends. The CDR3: CSVGDTLNTEAFF. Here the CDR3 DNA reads TGCAGCGTTGGGGACACTCTAAACACTGAAGCTTTCTTT.